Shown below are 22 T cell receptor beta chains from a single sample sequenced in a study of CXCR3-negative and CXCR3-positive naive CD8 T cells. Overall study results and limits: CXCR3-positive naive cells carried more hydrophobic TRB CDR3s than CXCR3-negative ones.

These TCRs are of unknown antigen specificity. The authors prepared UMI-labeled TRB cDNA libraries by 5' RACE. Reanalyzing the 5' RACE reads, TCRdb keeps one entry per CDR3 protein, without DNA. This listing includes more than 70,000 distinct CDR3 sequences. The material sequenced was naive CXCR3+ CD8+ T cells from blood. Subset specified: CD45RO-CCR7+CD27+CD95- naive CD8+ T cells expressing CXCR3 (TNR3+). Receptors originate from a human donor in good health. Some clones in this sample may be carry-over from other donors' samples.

CDR3 residues: CASSQDPGGVSTDTQYF. The gene calls are TRBV4-3 and TRBJ2-3; the TCRdb call, TRBD1, lacks DNA for checking. This CDR3 comprises 17 residues. Germline CDR1 and CDR2: LGHNA and YSLEER.

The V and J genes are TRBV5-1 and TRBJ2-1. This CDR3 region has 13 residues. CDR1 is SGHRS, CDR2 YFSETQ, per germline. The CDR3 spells CASSLEDEEEQFF.

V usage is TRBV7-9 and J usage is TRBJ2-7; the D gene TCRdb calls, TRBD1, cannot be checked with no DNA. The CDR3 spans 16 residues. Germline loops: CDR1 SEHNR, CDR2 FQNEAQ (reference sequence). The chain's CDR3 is CASSNPPGKETYEQYF.

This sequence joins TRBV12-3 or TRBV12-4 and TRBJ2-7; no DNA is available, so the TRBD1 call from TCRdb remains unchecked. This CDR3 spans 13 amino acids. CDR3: CASATGGFYEQYF.

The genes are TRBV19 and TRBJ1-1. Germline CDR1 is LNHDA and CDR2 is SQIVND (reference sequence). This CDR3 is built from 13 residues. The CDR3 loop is CASSISRNTEAFF.

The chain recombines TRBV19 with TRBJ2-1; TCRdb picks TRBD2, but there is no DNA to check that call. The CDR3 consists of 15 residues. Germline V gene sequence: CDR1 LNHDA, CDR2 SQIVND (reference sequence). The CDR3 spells CASSASGGAHNEQFF.

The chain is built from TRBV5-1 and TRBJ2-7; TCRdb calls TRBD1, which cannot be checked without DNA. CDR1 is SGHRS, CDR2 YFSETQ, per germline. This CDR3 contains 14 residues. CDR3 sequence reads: CASSFWTGGYEQYF.

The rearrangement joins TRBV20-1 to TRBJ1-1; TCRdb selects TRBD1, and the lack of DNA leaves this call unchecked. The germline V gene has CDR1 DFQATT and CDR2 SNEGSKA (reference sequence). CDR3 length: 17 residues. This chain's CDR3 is CSARDPLGTGLNTEAFF.

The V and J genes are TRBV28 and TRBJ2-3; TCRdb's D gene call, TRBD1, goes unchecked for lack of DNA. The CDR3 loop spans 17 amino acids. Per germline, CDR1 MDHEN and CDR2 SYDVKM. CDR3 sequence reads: CASSFRRTGQRTDTQYF.

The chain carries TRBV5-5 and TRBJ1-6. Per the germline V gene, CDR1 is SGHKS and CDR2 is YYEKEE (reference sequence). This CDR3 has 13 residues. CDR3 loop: CASSLEHLSPLHF.

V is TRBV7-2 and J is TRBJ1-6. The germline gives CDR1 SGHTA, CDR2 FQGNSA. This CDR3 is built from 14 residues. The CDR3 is CASILSMGSSPLHF.

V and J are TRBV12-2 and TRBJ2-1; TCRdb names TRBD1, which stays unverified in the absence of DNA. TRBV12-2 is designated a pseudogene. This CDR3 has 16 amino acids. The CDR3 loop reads CASRSQAVSSYNEQFF.

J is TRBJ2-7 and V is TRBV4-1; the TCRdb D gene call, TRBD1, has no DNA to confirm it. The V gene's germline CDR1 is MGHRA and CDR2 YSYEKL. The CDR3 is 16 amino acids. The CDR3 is CASSQGTGVRFYEQYF.

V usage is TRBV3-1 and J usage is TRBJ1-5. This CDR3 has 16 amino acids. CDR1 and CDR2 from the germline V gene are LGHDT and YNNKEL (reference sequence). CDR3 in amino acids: CASSQGGDRMGQAQHF.

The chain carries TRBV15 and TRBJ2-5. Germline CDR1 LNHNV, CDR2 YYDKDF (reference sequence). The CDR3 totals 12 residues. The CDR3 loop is CATRSLGETQYF. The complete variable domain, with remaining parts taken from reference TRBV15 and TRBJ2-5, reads DAMVIQNPRYQVTQFGKPVTLSCSQTLNHNVMYWYQQKSSQAPKLLFHYYDKDFNNEADTPDNFQSRRPNTSFCFLDIRSPGLGDTAMYLCATRSLGETQYFGPGTRLLVL.

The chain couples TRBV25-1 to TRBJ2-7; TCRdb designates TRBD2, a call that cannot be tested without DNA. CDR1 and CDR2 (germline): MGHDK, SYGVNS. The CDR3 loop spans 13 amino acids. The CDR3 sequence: CASSPGLLYEQYF.

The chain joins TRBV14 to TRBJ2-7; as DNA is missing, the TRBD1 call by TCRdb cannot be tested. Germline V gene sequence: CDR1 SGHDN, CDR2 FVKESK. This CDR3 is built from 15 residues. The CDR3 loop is CASSQAPGHPLEQYF.

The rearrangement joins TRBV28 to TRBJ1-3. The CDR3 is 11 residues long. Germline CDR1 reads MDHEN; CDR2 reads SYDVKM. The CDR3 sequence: CASMSGNTIYF.

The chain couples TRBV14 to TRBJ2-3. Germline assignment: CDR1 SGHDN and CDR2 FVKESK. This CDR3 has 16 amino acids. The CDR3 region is CASSQDQRQLTDTQYF.

CDR3 sequence: CASSLINEQFF. The chain has TRBV5-6 and TRBJ2-1. The length of the CDR3 is 11 residues. Germline loops: CDR1 SGHDT, CDR2 YYEEEE.

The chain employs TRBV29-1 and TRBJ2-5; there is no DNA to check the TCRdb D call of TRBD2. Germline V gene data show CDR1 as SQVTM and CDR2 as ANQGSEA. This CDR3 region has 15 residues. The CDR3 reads CSVRWLEENQETQYF.

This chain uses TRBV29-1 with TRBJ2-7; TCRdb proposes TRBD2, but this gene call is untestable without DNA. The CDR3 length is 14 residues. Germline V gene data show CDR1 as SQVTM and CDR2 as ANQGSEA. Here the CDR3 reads CSVEDLGGNYEQYF.